Presented here are 22 T cell receptor beta chains from one specimen sequenced in a study of T cells in Graves' hyperthyroidism and ophthalmopathy. The source material, RNA transcripts, was used to amplify TCR beta CDR3 regions. The TCR CDR3 was amplified in a first-round RT-PCR using the HTBI primer set. MiXCR was run by TCRdb on the multiplex PCR reads, yielding one entry per CDR3 protein. The sample has about 320,000 distinct CDR3 sequences; around a sixth are singletons. Material for sequencing was blood. These receptors were taken from a man younger than 45 with Graves' hyperthyroidism.

This clonotype was seen at least ten times. This chain joins TRBV7-9 and TRBJ2-7, with TRBD1 matching over 8 bases. Germline V CDR1 and CDR2: SEHNR, FQNEAQ (reference sequence). Germline trimming cut 6 bases from V and 9 bases from J; bases unmatched to any gene: 4. The CDR3 has 11 residues. In nucleotides, the CDR3 is TGTGCCAGCAGTGAGGGGACAGGGCAGTACTTC. This sequence encodes CASSEGTGQYF. The variable domain in full, with the rest retrieved from reference TRBV7-9 and TRBJ2-7, is DTGVSQNPRHKITKRGQNVTFRCDPISEHNRLYWYRQTLGQGPEFLTYFQNEAQLEKSRLLSDRFSAERPKGSFSTLEIQRTEQGDSAMYLCASSEGTGQYFGPGTRLTVT.

This clonotype has more than one count but fewer than ten. The chain carries TRBV20-1 and TRBJ2-7; 10 bases are a match to TRBD2. This CDR3 is built from 14 residues. Per germline, CDR1 DFQATT and CDR2 SNEGSKA (reference sequence). The J segment lost 6 bases and the V segment lost 1 base, leaving 6 bases of the junction unmatched. The CDR3, as DNA: TGCAGTGCTAGAGGCACTAGCGGGACTTTCGAGCAGTACTTC. This gives the protein CSARGTSGTFEQYF.

This clonotype was detected only a few times. The chain carries TRBV6-1 and TRBJ1-2; D uncertain. The CDR3 is 13 residues long. The V gene's germline CDR1 is MNHNS and CDR2 SASEGT. Between the trimmed V and J ends, which lost 5 bases and 4 bases, there was a span of 11 bases. DNA for the CDR3: TGTGCCAGCAGTCCATCCGCCTTCTATGGCTACACCTTC. This sequence encodes CASSPSAFYGYTF.

The table lists this clonotype with a few counts. The chain employs TRBV19 and TRBJ2-7, with 14 bases identical to TRBD2. The germline gives CDR1 LNHDA, CDR2 SQIVND (reference sequence). The V gene end was trimmed by 3 bases and the J gene end by 8 bases; junction bases not matched to a gene: 9. This CDR3 is 16 amino acids long. The CDR3 DNA reads TGTGCCAGTAGTATGTTCACCGGACTAGCGGGAGGCCAGCAGTACTTC. It yields the protein CASSMFTGLAGGQQYF.

This chain uses TRBV5-4 with TRBJ2-3; 9 bases line up with TRBD2. The CDR3 totals 15 residues. The germline V gene has CDR1 SGHNT and CDR2 YYREEE (reference sequence). V lost 6 bases to trimming and J lost 5 bases; unmatched junction nucleotides: 10. CDR3 DNA sequence: TGTGCCAGCACCATCGCTAGCGGGATAAGAGATACGCAGTATTTT. Translation: CASTIASGIRDTQYF.

This clonotype was observed at least ten times. The rearrangement uses TRBV27 and TRBJ2-7; TRBD1 might be the D (6 bases). Germline lookup yields CDR1 MNHEY and CDR2 SMNVEV (reference sequence). CDR3 size: 16 residues. The V gene lost 2 bases and the J gene lost 6 bases, with 20 bases spanning the gap. The CDR3 DNA sequence: TGTGCCAGCAGTTTAATTAGGACAGCGAGGGGGAGCGAGCAGTACTTC. Residues: CASSLIRTARGSEQYF.

V and J are TRBV5-1 and TRBJ2-5, with TRBD2 matching over 12 bases. Per the germline V gene, CDR1 is SGHRS and CDR2 is YFSETQ. The CDR3 runs to 14 residues. The J segment lost 4 bases and the V segment lost 6 bases, leaving 4 bases of the junction unmatched. The CDR3 is CASTQTSGRETQYF. CDR3 bases: TGCGCCAGCACCCAGACTAGCGGGAGAGAGACCCAGTACTTC.

This chain links TRBV7-8 with TRBJ1-4; the D is unclear. The CDR3 is made up of 15 amino acids. V was cut by 2 bases and J by 1 base, with 8 bases left in between. Germline V CDR1 and CDR2: SGHVS, FQNEAQ. CDR3 sequence (DNA): TGTGCCAGCAGCTTAACCGCGGAAACTAATGAAAAACTGTTTTTT. This translates into CASSLTAETNEKLFF.

This clonotype showed up many times. The V call is TRBV11-2, the J call TRBJ1-4; TRBD1 might be the D (5 bases). The CDR3 covers 15 residues. Trimming shortened V by 5 bases and J by 8 bases, and 18 bases separated the two germline ends. CDR1 is SGHAT and CDR2 is FQNNGV in the germline V gene. The CDR3 nucleotides are TGTGCCAGCAGCCTCGCGGGACCGAGGAAGGAAAAACTGTTTTTT. It codes for CASSLAGPRKEKLFF.

This clonotype was observed a handful of times. V and J are TRBV9 and TRBJ1-1; 8 bases map to TRBD1. Germline V gene sequence: CDR1 SGDLS, CDR2 YYNGEE. J lost 1 base, V lost 4 bases, and 9 bases had no gene match. The CDR3 length is 16 residues. CDR3 sequence: CASSSHYRGSNTEAFF. Written as DNA, the CDR3 is TGTGCCAGCAGCTCACACTACAGGGGGTCGAACACTGAAGCTTTCTTT. The whole variable domain, remainder taken from reference TRBV9 and TRBJ1-1, is DSGVTQTPKHLITATGQRVTLRCSPRSGDLSVYWYQQSLDQGLQFLIQYYNGEERAKGNILERFSAQQFPDLHSELNLSSLELGDSALYFCASSSHYRGSNTEAFFGQGTRLTVV.

This clonotype has a handful of counts. The CDR3 DNA sequence: TGTGCCAGCTCACCGGGACCCCAGGGCAATGAGCAGTTCTTC. Translation: CASSPGPQGNEQFF. This sequence joins TRBV18 and TRBJ2-1, with D perhaps given as TRBD1 or TRBD2 (5 bases each). Germline values: CDR1 KGHSH, CDR2 LQKENI. The CDR3 is made up of 14 amino acids. V dropped 3 bases and J dropped 6 bases, with 12 bases sitting between them. The variable domain in full, completed from reference TRBV18 and TRBJ2-1, reads NAGVMQNPRHLVRRRGQEARLRCSPMKGHSHVYWYRQLPEEGLKFMVYLQKENIIDESGMPKERFSAEFPKEGPSILRIQQVVRGDSAAYFCASSPGPQGNEQFFGPGTRLTVL.

This clonotype has a count of ten or more. One end of the junction does not line up with germline, which may come from a read error. The chain carries TRBV11-2 and TRBJ2-3, with D perhaps being TRBD1 or TRBD2 (5 bases each). Germline V lookup: CDR1 SGHAT, CDR2 FQNNGV. CDR3 length equals 13 residues. As DNA, the CDR3 is TGTGCCAACAGCCCGGGATATGGGGGTACGCAGTATTTT. The encoded protein is CANSPGYGGTQYF.

With respect to this clonotype: A single base separates this from a much larger clone, so it may be a read error. It is likely a read error, because the conserved phenylalanine at the end of the CDR3 is missing. The chain uses TRBV30 and TRBJ1-5; D is unresolved. Germline assignment: CDR1 GTSNPN and CDR2 SVGIG (reference sequence). The CDR3 runs to 13 residues. With 0 bases removed from V and 6 bases from J, the gap between germline ends came to 9 bases. CDR3 amino acids: CAWSVRESQPQHL. CDR3 nucleotide sequence: TGTGCCTGGAGTGTAAGGGAGTCTCAGCCCCAGCATCTT.

The V and J genes are TRBV5-1 and TRBJ2-1; D is unclear. V was pared by 2 bases and J by 3 bases, with 15 bases between. The length of the CDR3 is 16 residues. Germline assignment: CDR1 SGHRS and CDR2 YFSETQ. The DNA for the CDR3 is TGCGCCAGCAGCTTATACCTCCCGACCGACTACAATGAGCAGTTCTTC. Encoded protein: CASSLYLPTDYNEQFF.

This rearrangement joins TRBV20-1 to TRBJ2-1, with D perhaps TRBD2 (6 bases). The CDR3 has 14 amino acids. V was shortened by 3 bases and J by 2 bases, with 11 bases between the two germline ends. Germline values: CDR1 DFQATT, CDR2 SNEGSKA (reference sequence). DNA of the CDR3: TGCAGTGCTAGTTTGCGGGAACCCTACAATGAGCAGTTCTTC. Protein sequence: CSASLREPYNEQFF.

In its sample, this clonotype was seen many times. V usage is TRBV18 and J usage is TRBJ2-4; 8 positions match TRBD1. Germline assignment: CDR1 KGHSH and CDR2 LQKENI. J was trimmed by 1 base and V by 4 bases; bases with no gene match: 6. This CDR3 spans 16 amino acids. The CDR3 sequence: CASSLGQGPAKNIQYF. Written as DNA, the CDR3 is TGTGCCAGCTCACTCGGACAGGGCCCGGCCAAAAACATTCAGTACTTC.

The rearrangement joins TRBV4-1 to TRBJ2-1; TRBD2 matches 10 bases. This CDR3 is 17 amino acids long. In germline, CDR1 is MGHRA, CDR2 YSYEKL. V was clipped by 1 base and J by 3 bases; unmatched bases: 6. The CDR3 bases are TGCGCCAGCAGCCAAGCCATGATAGCGGGAGGCTACAATGAGCAGTTCTTC. This encodes CASSQAMIAGGYNEQFF.

The chain employs TRBV27 and TRBJ2-7; the match to TRBD2 covers 13 bases. V shed 2 bases and J 7 bases; nucleotides not matched to a gene: 5. Germline V gene data show CDR1 as MNHEY and CDR2 as SMNVEV (reference sequence). The CDR3 is 15 amino acids. CDR3 nucleotides: TGTGCCAGCAGTTTAAGTAGGGGACTAGCGGGGGAGCAGTACTTC. It translates to CASSLSRGLAGEQYF.

This clonotype showed up many times. V is TRBV7-9 and J is TRBJ2-1, with 8 positions matching TRBD2. The CDR3 contains 17 residues. Per the germline V gene, CDR1 is SEHNR and CDR2 is FQNEAQ (reference sequence). V lost 5 bases and J lost 0; bases outside the gene matches: 9. CDR3 DNA sequence: TGTGCCAGCAGCCCACTGGGCCTAGCGGGCTCCTACAATGAGCAGTTCTTC. It yields the protein CASSPLGLAGSYNEQFF.

This clonotype was seen many times. The chain combines TRBV29-1 with TRBJ2-7; 8 nucleotides align to TRBD1. Germline trimming cut 6 bases from V and 3 bases from J; bases unmatched to any gene: 7. The CDR3 spans 13 residues. Germline V CDR1 and CDR2: SQVTM, ANQGSEA. CDR3 protein: CSVVDREDYEQYF. The CDR3 nucleotides are TGCAGCGTCGTGGACAGGGAGGACTACGAGCAGTACTTC.

V and J are TRBV7-9 and TRBJ2-7; D gene unclear. CDR1 SEHNR and CDR2 FQNEAQ come from the germline V gene (reference sequence). V was clipped by 3 bases and J by 5 bases, with 8 bases between them. This CDR3 spans 12 amino acids. The CDR3 loop is CASSLGSNEQYF. CDR3 sequence (DNA): TGTGCCAGCAGCTTGGGTAGTAACGAGCAGTACTTC.

This clonotype occurred many times. This chain links TRBV28 with TRBJ2-7, with TRBD1 matching 7 bases. This CDR3 contains 15 residues. From germline, CDR1 is MDHEN and CDR2 SYDVKM. V was clipped by 5 bases and J by 3 bases; unmatched bases: 10. CDR3 sequence (DNA): TGTGCCAGCAGTCCCTTCCCGACAGGGATCTACGAGCAGTACTTC. Protein product: CASSPFPTGIYEQYF.